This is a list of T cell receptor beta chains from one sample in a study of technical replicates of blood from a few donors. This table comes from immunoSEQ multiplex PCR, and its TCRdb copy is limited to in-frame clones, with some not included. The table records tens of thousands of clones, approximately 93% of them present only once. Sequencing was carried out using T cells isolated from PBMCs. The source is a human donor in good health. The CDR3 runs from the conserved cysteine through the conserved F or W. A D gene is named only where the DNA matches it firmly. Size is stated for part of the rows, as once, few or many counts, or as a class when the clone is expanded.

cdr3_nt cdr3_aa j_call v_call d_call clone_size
TGTGCCAGCAGCATACGGGGGTCTGGGGCCAACGTCCTGACTTTC CASSIRGSGANVLTF TRBJ2-6 TRBV11-2 NA NA
TGTGCCAGCAGCTTAGAACGTGGGCACAATGAGCAGTTCTTC CASSLERGHNEQFF TRBJ2-1 TRBV7-8 NA NA
TGCGCCAGCAGCTTGCGACGGGAGACAGCCGGGGAGCTGTTTTTT CASSLRRETAGELFF TRBJ2-2 TRBV5-1 NA NA
TGTGCCAGCACAGTAGGTATCGGGGGAATGAGCAATCAGCCCCAGCATTTT CASTVGIGGMSNQPQHF TRBJ1-5 TRBV2 NA NA
TGTGCCAGCAGCTTAGGGACAGGGGCCGACTATGGCTACACCTTC CASSLGTGADYGYTF TRBJ1-2 TRBV11-3 TRBD1 NA
TGTGCCAGGTCTGAAGGGAGTCCCTACAATGAGCAGTTCTTC CARSEGSPYNEQFF TRBJ2-1 TRBV7-9 NA NA
TGTGCCAGCAGCACGGGGTCCGGGGTCCCCCAGCATTTT CASSTGSGVPQHF TRBJ1-5 TRBV9 NA NA
TGCGCCAGCAGCCAAGTCTCCAGGGGGTCAGCTTTCTTT CASSQVSRGSAFF TRBJ1-1 TRBV4-1 TRBD1 NA
TGTGCCAGCAGCAGGGGGGGGACTGGGGCCAACGTCCTGACTTTC CASSRGGTGANVLTF TRBJ2-6 TRBV7-2 NA NA
TGTGCCAGCAGCTTATTACTAGCGGGAGTTACAGATACGCAGTATTTT CASSLLLAGVTDTQYF TRBJ2-3 TRBV13 TRBD2 NA
TGTGCCAGCTCACAGACAGGGCAAAGCAATCAGCCCCAGCATTTT CASSQTGQSNQPQHF TRBJ1-5 TRBV18 TRBD1 NA
TGTGCCAGCAGCATGCCGGGACTAGGGGTTGAAGAGACCCAGTACTTC CASSMPGLGVEETQYF TRBJ2-5 TRBV9 TRBD2 NA
TGTGCCTGGAGAGGAGGAGGTGAACTGTTTTTT CAWRGGGELFF TRBJ1-4 TRBV30 NA few
TGCGCCAGCAGCACACTGACAGGGGTGAACACTGAAGCTTTCTTT CASSTLTGVNTEAFF TRBJ1-1 TRBV5-1 TRBD1 NA
TGTGCCAGCAGCCCAGTTACCGGGACAGGAGCCTACGAGCAGTACTTC CASSPVTGTGAYEQYF TRBJ2-7 TRBV7-9 TRBD1 NA
TGTGCCAGCAGCTTGTCCGACGCGGGACTGTCCTACGAGCAGTACTTC CASSLSDAGLSYEQYF TRBJ2-7 TRBV5-4 NA NA
TGCAGCGTTGCGTGGAGTAATAATCAGCCCCAGCATTTT CSVAWSNNQPQHF TRBJ1-5 TRBV29-1 NA NA
TGCAGTGCTGTCCCCGAGGCTGAAGCTTTCTTT CSAVPEAEAFF TRBJ1-1 TRBV20-1 NA NA
TGTGCCATCAGTGAGTCGTCAGTTTCGACTAGAAATGAGCAGTTCTTC CAISESSVSTRNEQFF TRBJ2-1 TRBV10-3 NA NA
TGTGCCAGCAGCTGGTCCGGACAGGGAGCTTTCTTT CASSWSGQGAFF TRBJ1-1 TRBV25-1 TRBD1 once
TGTGCCAGTATCTTCGGACAGGGAACGAACACTGAAGCTTTCTTT CASIFGQGTNTEAFF TRBJ1-1 TRBV19 TRBD1 once
TGTGCCAGCAGCTTCAGAGACAGGGAGAACACTGAAGCTTTCTTT CASSFRDRENTEAFF TRBJ1-1 TRBV5-4 TRBD1 NA
TGTGCCAGCAGCTTTTACCCAGGGGGCTCCTACGAGCAGTACTTC CASSFYPGGSYEQYF TRBJ2-7 TRBV11-1 TRBD1 NA
TGTGCCAGCAGTTACCTGGAGGGCCCGGTTGGGCAGTACTTC CASSYLEGPVGQYF TRBJ2-7 TRBV6-5 NA NA
TGTGCCAGCAGGCTTCCGGGTTCCCTTTTGAACACTGAAGCTTTCTTT CASRLPGSLLNTEAFF TRBJ1-1 TRBV28 NA NA
TGCGCCAGCAGCCAACAGACAGATTTCTACGAGCAGTACTTC CASSQQTDFYEQYF TRBJ2-7 TRBV4-3 NA NA
TGCGCCAGCAGCCTACAGGATCCCACCGGGGAGCTGTTTTTT CASSLQDPTGELFF TRBJ2-2 TRBV4-3 NA NA
TGTGCCAGCAGCTTTGGACAGGGGGCTGGGGAAAAACTGTTTTTT CASSFGQGAGEKLFF TRBJ1-4 TRBV5-5 TRBD1 NA
TGTGCCAGCACCCAGGAATTCGGGACAGGGGGCTACGAGCAGTACTTC CASTQEFGTGGYEQYF TRBJ2-7 TRBV2 TRBD1 NA
TGTGCCAGCAGTCCTACTAGCGGGACCGGTACGCAGTATTTT CASSPTSGTGTQYF TRBJ2-3 TRBV6-1 TRBD2 few
TGTGCCAGCAGTGAAGTATGGGGGGTGACCGGGGAGCTGTTTTTT CASSEVWGVTGELFF TRBJ2-2 TRBV2 NA NA
TGTGCCATCAGTGTAGACAGCGCTACCGGGGAGCTGTTTTTT CAISVDSATGELFF TRBJ2-2 TRBV10-3 NA NA
TGTGCCACCAGCAGGAGGACAGGGGGACCCACAGATACGCAGTATTTT CATSRRTGGPTDTQYF TRBJ2-3 TRBV15 TRBD1 NA
TGTGCCAGCAGCTCCGGGCCGGGGGGGTACAATGAGCAGTTCTTC CASSSGPGGYNEQFF TRBJ2-1 TRBV7-2 TRBD2 NA
TGTGCCAGCAGCTTGAGCTCCATCTACTCTGGAAACACCATATATTTT CASSLSSIYSGNTIYF TRBJ1-3 TRBV5-6 NA NA
TGTGCCAGCCTTATCCCGGGTAGCGGACATAATGAGCAGTTCTTC CASLIPGSGHNEQFF TRBJ2-1 TRBV27 NA once
TGTGCCAGCAGCTACGGACAGGGCCATGGCTACACCTTC CASSYGQGHGYTF TRBJ1-2 TRBV27 TRBD1 NA